This TCR beta chain stems from a study of technical replicates of blood from a few donors. The CDR3 has 16 amino acids. Trimming took 3 bases from V and 0 from J, leaving 9 bases between them. CDR1 is SNHLY, CDR2 FYNNEI, per germline. Assay: immunoSEQ multiplex PCR; the TCRdb copy retains only in-frame clones and omits some. The table lists 45,000 to 55,000 clones, approximately 95% of them singletons. The TCR was taken from a human donor in good health. This chain connects TRBV2 to TRBJ2-6; no firm D call. The material sequenced was T cells isolated from PBMCs. DNA for the CDR3: TGTGCCAGCAGTGATCCACACCGCTCTGGGGCCAACGTCCTGACTTTC. It yields the protein CASSDPHRSGANVLTF. The complete variable domain, with remaining parts taken from reference TRBV2 and TRBJ2-6, reads EPEVTQTPSHQVTQMGQEVILRCVPISNHLYFYWYRQILGQKVEFLVSFYNNEISEKSEIFDDQFSVERPDGSNFTLKIRSTKLEDSAMYFCASSDPHRSGANVLTFGAGSRLTVL.